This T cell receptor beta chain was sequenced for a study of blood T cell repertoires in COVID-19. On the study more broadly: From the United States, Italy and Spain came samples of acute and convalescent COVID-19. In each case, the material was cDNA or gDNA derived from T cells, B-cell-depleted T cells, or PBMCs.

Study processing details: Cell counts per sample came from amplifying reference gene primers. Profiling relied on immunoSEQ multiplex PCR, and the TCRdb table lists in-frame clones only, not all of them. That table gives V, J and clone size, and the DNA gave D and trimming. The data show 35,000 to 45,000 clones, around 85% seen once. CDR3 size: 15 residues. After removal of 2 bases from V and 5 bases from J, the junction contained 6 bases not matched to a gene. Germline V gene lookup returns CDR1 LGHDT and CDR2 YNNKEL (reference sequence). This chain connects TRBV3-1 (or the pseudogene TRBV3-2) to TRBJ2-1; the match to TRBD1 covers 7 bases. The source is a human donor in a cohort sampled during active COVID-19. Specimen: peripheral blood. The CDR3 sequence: CASSQFRDSDNEQFF. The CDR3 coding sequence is TGTGCCAGCAGCCAATTCCGGGACAGCGACAATGAGCAGTTCTTC.